A single T cell receptor beta chain is shown here with its context. CDR3 length equals 13 residues. Germline CDR1 is LGHNT and CDR2 is FRNRAP. J was trimmed by 4 bases and V by 5 bases; bases with no gene match: 1. The sample belongs to a study of T cell changes during pregnancy in multiple sclerosis. Generated by immunoSEQ multiplex PCR, the TCRdb table keeps only in-frame clones and is missing some. This repertoire shows about 120,000 clones, 85% to 95% found once; its top ten account for roughly 6%. The receptor comes from a female donor with multiple sclerosis, enrolled in a pregnancy study. The V and J genes are TRBV12-5 and TRBJ2-2; TRBD1 agrees at 7 bases. This specimen consisted of peripheral blood, obtained before pregnancy. The CDR3 DNA follows: TGTGCTAGTGGTCCAGGGGGCACCGGGGAGCTGTTTTTT. Encoded protein: CASGPGGTGELFF.